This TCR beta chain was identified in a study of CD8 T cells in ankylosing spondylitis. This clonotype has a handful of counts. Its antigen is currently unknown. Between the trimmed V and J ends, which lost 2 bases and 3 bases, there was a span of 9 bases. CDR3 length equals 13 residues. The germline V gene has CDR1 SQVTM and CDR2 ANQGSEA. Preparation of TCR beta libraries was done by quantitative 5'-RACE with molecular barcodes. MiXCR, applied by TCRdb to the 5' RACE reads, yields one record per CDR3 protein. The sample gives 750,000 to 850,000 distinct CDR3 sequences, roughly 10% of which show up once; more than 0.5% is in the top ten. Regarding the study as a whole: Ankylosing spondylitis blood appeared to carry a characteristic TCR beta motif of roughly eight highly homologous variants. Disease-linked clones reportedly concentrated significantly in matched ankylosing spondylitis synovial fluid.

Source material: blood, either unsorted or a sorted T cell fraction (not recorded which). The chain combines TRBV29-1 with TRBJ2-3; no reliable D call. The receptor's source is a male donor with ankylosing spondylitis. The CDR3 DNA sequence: TGCAGCGTTGAAACCGGCTCGACAGATACGCAGTATTTT. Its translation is CSVETGSTDTQYF.